This T cell receptor beta chain is from a study of CD8 T cells in Susac syndrome. Whole-study context: The Susac syndrome patients were therapy-naive, on corticosteroids, or on intravenous immunoglobulin alone at blood draw.

Roughly 0.5 to 1 ug RNA was reverse transcribed with random hexamers. Each CDR3 protein is one row after TCRdb ran MiXCR on the immunoSEQ multiplex PCR reads. The data show 200,000 or so distinct CDR3 sequences, under 97% seen once. As for this clonotype: Its antigen is currently unknown.

Looked up from germline, CDR1 is DFQATT and CDR2 is SNEGSKA (reference sequence). The CDR3 spans 16 residues. Trimming removed 0 bases from V and 2 bases from J, with 16 bases in between. Points from the study as a whole: The authors found no clonal expansion in Susac syndrome CD4+ T cell repertoires.

CD8+ and CD4+ T cells were negatively isolated; TEMRA cells were FACS-enriched. The sequence came from a human donor with Susac syndrome. Sequenced sample: CD4+ T cells from PBMCs. V is TRBV20-1 and J is TRBJ2-5, with D unresolved. The CDR3 sequence is CSARDKSGVPQETQYF. In nucleotides, the CDR3 is TGCAGTGCTAGAGATAAGTCAGGCGTCCCTCAAGAGACCCAGTACTTC.